These 2 T cell receptor beta chains were sequenced from one sample in a study of identical twins. TCRdb fed the 5' RACE reads into MiXCR, producing one record per CDR3 protein. There are 210,000 or so distinct CDR3 sequences in the sample; approximately 15% occur only once, and 35% to 50% lies in the top ten. The same sample was also used in a study of T cells expressing NK-cell markers.

Sequencing input: CD8+ T cells sorted from blood. These receptors all stem from a woman younger than 30 in good health.

This clonotype was counted only a few times. The genes are TRBV5-4 and TRBJ1-1; D unresolved. Per germline, CDR1 SGHNT and CDR2 YYREEE (reference sequence). This CDR3 has 13 amino acids. Trimming removed 4 bases at V and 6 bases at J, with 13 bases between. The CDR3 DNA reads as TGTGCCAGCAGCCTATGGATCCGCTCTGAAGCTTTCTTT. Protein product: CASSLWIRSEAFF.

This clonotype was observed a handful of times. The chain employs TRBV27 and TRBJ2-7; the D is unclear. V lost 3 bases, J lost 3 bases, and 9 bases lay in between. Germline V CDR1 and CDR2: MNHEY, SMNVEV (reference sequence). The CDR3 runs 13 residues. CDR3 sequence (DNA): TGTGCCAGCAGTTTCCGTTTAGACTACGAGCAGTACTTC. Encoded protein: CASSFRLDYEQYF.